The rows below give T cell receptor beta chains drawn from one sample of a study of cytomegalovirus exposure and HLA in healthy donors. The repertoire was sequenced with immunoSEQ multiplex PCR; TCRdb's copy has only in-frame clones and lacks some. This sample has about 160,000 clones, with 84% found just once. The sequenced sample consisted of PBMCs. Receptors originate from a man in his fifties in good health and CMV-seropositive. The CDR3 runs from the conserved cysteine through the conserved F or W. The order of the fields is clone size, D gene, CDR3 length, J gene, V gene, CDR3 protein, CDR3 DNA. A D gene is named only where the DNA matches it firmly. A clone size is listed for some rows: how often the clone was seen (once, few, many), or a class if it is expanded.

>.|.|15|TRBJ2-5|TRBV7-3
CASTHPRGSQETQYF
TGTGCCAGCACTCACCCACGTGGGAGTCAAGAGACCCAGTACTTC
>.|.|15|TRBJ1-1|TRBV19
CASSPPSGLGTEAFF
TGTGCCAGTAGCCCTCCGAGCGGGTTGGGGACTGAAGCTTTCTTT
>few|.|14|TRBJ1-3|TRBV6-6
CASSLGRSGNTIYF
TGTGCCAGCAGCCTAGGGAGGTCTGGAAACACCATATATTTT
>few|TRBD1|14|TRBJ2-7|TRBV6-1
CASSSPGQGHEQYF
TGTGCCAGCTCATCCCCGGGACAGGGCCACGAGCAGTACTTC
>.|TRBD2|14|TRBJ2-1|TRBV27
CASVSGGRYNEQFF
TGTGCCAGCGTTAGCGGGGGGCGGTACAATGAGCAGTTCTTC
>few|TRBD2|15|TRBJ2-5|TRBV7-9
CASSLGAGVLETQYF
TGTGCCAGCAGCTTAGGTGCGGGAGTCTTGGAGACCCAGTACTTC
>.|.|16|TRBJ2-3|TRBV12-1
CASSSQTVPSTDTQYF
TGTGCCAGCAGCTCCCAGACAGTCCCTAGCACAGATACGCAGTATTTT
>.|TRBD1|16|TRBJ1-1|TRBV6-1
CASSARQGSRDTEAFF
TGTGCCAGCAGTGCGAGACAGGGTTCAAGGGACACTGAAGCTTTCTTT
>.|.|11|TRBJ2-5|TRBV9
CASSVAETQYF
TGTGCCAGCAGCGTAGCGGAGACCCAGTACTTC
>.|.|16|TRBJ2-3|TRBV7-9
CASSSSGSGSGDTQYF
TGTGCCAGCAGCTCCTCGGGCAGCGGGTCCGGAGATACGCAGTATTTT
>.|.|16|TRBJ2-1|TRBV27
CASTHDRTGLYNEQFF
TGTGCCAGCACCCACGATCGGACCGGACTCTACAATGAGCAGTTCTTC
>.|TRBD1|15|TRBJ1-1|TRBV9
CASSVGWDRATEAFF
TGTGCCAGCAGCGTAGGGTGGGACAGGGCCACTGAAGCTTTCTTT
>.|TRBD2|16|TRBJ2-3|TRBV7-3
CASSWGLAGGTDTQYF
TGTGCCAGCAGCTGGGGACTAGCGGGGGGGACAGATACGCAGTATTTT
>.|.|13|TRBJ1-6|TRBV6-6
CASSQERNSPLHF
TGTGCCAGCAGCCAGGAACGTAATTCACCCCTCCACTTT
>.|TRBD2|15|TRBJ2-3|TRBV7-9
CASSSTGGPSDTQYF
TGTGCCAGCAGCTCAACGGGAGGGCCCTCAGATACGCAGTATTTT
>.|.|12|TRBJ1-1|TRBV6-1
CASRGGVTEAFF
TGTGCCAGCAGGGGAGGGGTCACTGAAGCTTTCTTT
>once|.|15|TRBJ1-1|TRBV14
CASSQGGGGGTEAFF
TGTGCCAGCAGCCAAGGGGGGGGAGGGGGAACTGAAGCTTTCTTT
>.|.|14|TRBJ1-5|TRBV6-1
CASAEQGGNQPQHF
TGTGCCAGCGCTGAGCAGGGAGGAAATCAGCCCCAGCATTTT
>.|TRBD1|15|TRBJ1-4|TRBV5-4
CASSLRTGVGEKLFF
TGTGCCAGCAGCTTGAGGACAGGGGTTGGAGAAAAACTGTTTTTT
>.|.|15|TRBJ2-3|TRBV19
CASSTGRGSTDTQYF
TGTGCCAGTAGTACGGGGAGGGGGAGCACAGATACGCAGTATTTT
>few|.|16|TRBJ2-2|TRBV21-1
CARKGEEGAITGELFF
TGTGCCAGAAAGGGGGAAGAGGGGGCTATCACCGGGGAGCTGTTTTTT
>.|TRBD1|14|TRBJ2-1|TRBV4-1
CASRTGDSYNEQFF
TGCGCCAGCCGGACAGGGGATTCCTACAATGAGCAGTTCTTC
>.|.|12|TRBJ2-1|TRBV29-1
CSVELWTQEQFF
TGCAGCGTTGAACTGTGGACTCAGGAGCAGTTCTTC
>.|.|13|TRBJ2-1|TRBV29-1
CSVDRGRGGEQFF
TGCAGCGTGGATCGCGGGCGGGGCGGGGAGCAGTTCTTC
>.|TRBD2|20|TRBJ2-2|TRBV14
CASSQDFAGTSGGHTGELFF
TGTGCCAGCAGCCAAGATTTTGCGGGCACTAGCGGGGGACACACCGGGGAGCTGTTTTTT